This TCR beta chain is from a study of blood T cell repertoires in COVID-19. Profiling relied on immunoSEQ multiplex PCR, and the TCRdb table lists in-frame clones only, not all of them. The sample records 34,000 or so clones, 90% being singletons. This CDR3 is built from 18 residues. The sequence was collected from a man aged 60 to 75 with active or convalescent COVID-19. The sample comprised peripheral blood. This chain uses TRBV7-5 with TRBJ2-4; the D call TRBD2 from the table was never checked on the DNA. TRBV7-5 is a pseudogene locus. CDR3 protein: CARSYRTSGSGAKNIQYF. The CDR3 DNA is TGTGCCAGAAGCTATCGGACTAGCGGGAGTGGGGCCAAAAACATTCAGTACTTC.